Listed below are T cell receptor beta chains from one sample, sequenced in a study of cytomegalovirus exposure and HLA in healthy donors. TCRdb keeps only in-frame clones here, not all; method: immunoSEQ multiplex PCR. The table lists 150,000 to 200,000 clones, 65% to 80% of them singletons, with 3% in the top ten. The sequencing input was PBMCs. These receptors were collected from a woman between 50 and 59 years old in good health and CMV-seropositive. Both conserved end residues are part of each CDR3. D genes are given only for firm matches. Some rows mark clone size as missing; the rest say once, few, many or name a class of expanded clone.

15	NA	NA	TRBV7-8	TRBJ1-5	CASSSRENSNQPQHF	TGTGCCAGCAGCTCCAGGGAAAACAGCAATCAGCCCCAGCATTTT
17	NA	NA	TRBV19	TRBJ2-3	CASSIETGSGAGDTQYF	TGTGCCAGTAGTATAGAGACGGGTTCGGGTGCGGGGGATACGCAGTATTTT
16	TRBD1	NA	TRBV5-1	TRBJ1-5	CASSFTGTESYQPQHF	TGCGCCAGCAGCTTTACCGGGACAGAGTCGTATCAGCCCCAGCATTTT
15	TRBD1	NA	TRBV6-4	TRBJ2-6	CASSEQGAGANVLTF	TGTGCCAGCAGTGAACAGGGGGCTGGGGCCAACGTCCTGACTTTC
15	NA	NA	TRBV19	TRBJ1-3	CASKLTGRSGNTIYF	TGTGCCAGTAAACTCACCGGGAGATCTGGAAACACCATATATTTT
14	TRBD1	NA	TRBV5-1	TRBJ2-5	CASSSRGQMETQYF	TGCGCCAGCAGCTCCAGGGGGCAGATGGAGACCCAGTACTTC
13	TRBD1	NA	TRBV29-1	TRBJ1-2	CSVEPWTGQGYTF	TGCAGCGTTGAACCGTGGACAGGGCAGGGCTACACCTTC
14	TRBD1	NA	TRBV5-1	TRBJ1-1	CASSVGTGNTEAFF	TGCGCCAGCAGCGTCGGGACAGGGAACACTGAAGCTTTCTTT
14	TRBD1	few	TRBV30	TRBJ2-4	CAWSVGTGGNIQYF	TGTGCCTGGAGTGTCGGGACAGGTGGAAACATTCAGTACTTC
14	TRBD1	NA	TRBV7-8	TRBJ2-7	CASSSGTGAREQYF	TGTGCCAGCAGCTCCGGGACAGGGGCCCGCGAGCAGTACTTC
15	TRBD1	NA	TRBV14	TRBJ1-1	CASSSLRDRVSEAFF	TGTGCCAGCAGTTCCCTCCGGGACAGGGTATCTGAAGCTTTCTTT
15	NA	few	TRBV5-1	TRBJ1-2	CASSENSGTAYGYTF	TGCGCCAGCAGCGAAAACTCCGGGACTGCCTATGGCTACACCTTC
13	NA	NA	TRBV5-1	TRBJ1-1	CASSFQSNTEAFF	TGCGCCAGCAGCTTTCAATCGAACACTGAAGCTTTCTTT
14	NA	NA	TRBV6-5	TRBJ1-5	CASSTGLSNQPQHF	TGTGCCAGCAGCACAGGCCTTAGCAATCAGCCCCAGCATTTT
14	TRBD1	NA	TRBV7-9	TRBJ1-4	CASSYGTENEKLFF	TGTGCCAGCAGCTACGGGACAGAGAATGAAAAACTGTTTTTT
15	NA	NA	TRBV6-5	TRBJ1-1	CASSYSGQINTEAFF	TGTGCCAGCAGTTACTCCGGACAGATAAACACTGAAGCTTTCTTT
14	NA	few	TRBV28	TRBJ1-5	CASSLYAGNQPQHF	TGTGCCAGCAGTTTATATGCAGGCAATCAGCCCCAGCATTTT
16	TRBD1	NA	TRBV5-1	TRBJ1-3	CASSLGTGQSGNTIYF	TGCGCCAGCAGCTTGGGGACAGGGCAATCTGGAAACACCATATATTTT
14	NA	NA	TRBV5-1	TRBJ1-2	CASSLGDTGYGYTF	TGCGCCAGCAGCTTGGGAGACACAGGCTATGGCTACACCTTC
13	NA	few	TRBV6-5	TRBJ1-1	CASSIRGQTEAFF	TGTGCCAGCAGTATCAGGGGTCAGACTGAAGCTTTCTTT
18	TRBD1	few	TRBV5-1	TRBJ1-2	CASSPQGSGQGYDYGYTF	TGCGCCAGCAGCCCCCAGGGGTCCGGACAGGGGTACGACTATGGCTACACCTTC
17	NA	NA	TRBV18	TRBJ2-7	CASSRGGTGRQEYEQYF	TGTGCCAGCTCACGCGGGGGGACAGGGAGACAAGAGTACGAGCAGTACTTC
14	NA	once	TRBV2	TRBJ2-4	CASTPSAATNIQYF	TGTGCCAGCACCCCTTCTGCGGCGACAAACATTCAGTACTTC
13	TRBD1	NA	TRBV18	TRBJ1-1	CASSQDRDTEAFF	TGTGCCAGCTCACAGGACAGGGACACTGAAGCTTTCTTT
15	TRBD1	NA	TRBV5-1	TRBJ2-2	CASSSGTGGTGELFF	TGCGCCAGCAGCTCCGGGACAGGGGGCACCGGGGAGCTGTTTTTT
16	TRBD1	NA	TRBV5-8	TRBJ2-7	CASNLAGTGEFYEQYF	TGTGCCAGCAACCTAGCCGGGACAGGGGAGTTCTACGAGCAGTACTTC
16	TRBD2	NA	TRBV6-1	TRBJ2-3	CASSGLLAGEGDTQYF	TGTGCCAGCAGTGGGCTCCTAGCGGGGGAAGGAGATACGCAGTATTTT
13	NA	NA	TRBV29-1	TRBJ1-4	CSITTVLNEKLFF	TGCAGCATTACGACAGTTCTAAATGAAAAACTGTTTTTT
12	NA	NA	TRBV6-5	TRBJ1-4	CASSYTGEKLFF	TGTGCCAGCAGTTACACAGGAGAAAAACTGTTTTTT
12	NA	once	TRBV15	TRBJ1-4	CATKGDREKLFF	TGTGCCACCAAGGGGGACCGTGAAAAACTGTTTTTT
14	TRBD1	NA	TRBV7-9	TRBJ2-7	CASSAPGQPYEQYF	TGTGCCAGCAGCGCACCGGGACAGCCCTACGAGCAGTACTTC
15	TRBD1	NA	TRBV25-1	TRBJ1-1	CARVASDRGNTEAFF	TGTGCCAGGGTAGCGTCGGACAGGGGGAACACTGAAGCTTTCTTT
13	TRBD1	NA	TRBV15	TRBJ2-2	CATSIQGAGELFF	TGTGCCACCAGCATCCAGGGGGCCGGGGAGCTGTTTTTT
16	TRBD2	NA	TRBV9	TRBJ2-2	CASSSAGTSTTGELFF	TGTGCCAGCAGCTCCGCCGGGACTAGCACCACCGGGGAGCTGTTTTTT
15	TRBD1	few	TRBV5-1	TRBJ1-1	CASSLGGTGDMEAFF	TGCGCCAGCAGCTTAGGGGGGACAGGGGATATGGAAGCTTTCTTT
17	NA	few	TRBV6-1	TRBJ2-3	CASSERGSGLGTDTQYF	TGTGCCAGCAGTGAAAGGGGGTCGGGCCTAGGCACAGATACGCAGTATTTT
14	NA	NA	TRBV7-3	TRBJ1-1	CASSLNRQGGEAFF	TGTGCCAGCAGCTTAAATCGGCAGGGTGGAGAAGCTTTCTTT
15	NA	NA	TRBV6-5	TRBJ1-1	CASSSDNAANAEAFF	TGTGCCAGCAGCTCAGACAACGCTGCCAACGCTGAAGCTTTCTTT
14	NA	NA	TRBV2	TRBJ2-3	CASSDGDKGDTQYF	TGTGCCAGCAGTGATGGAGATAAAGGAGATACGCAGTATTTT
13	NA	NA	TRBV5-1	TRBJ1-2	CASSLSNDYGYTF	TGCGCCAGCAGCTTAAGCAACGACTATGGCTACACCTTC
13	TRBD2	NA	TRBV12-5	TRBJ2-7	CASDQSGGSEQYF	TGTGCTAGTGATCAATCCGGGGGGAGCGAGCAGTACTTC
16	TRBD2	once	TRBV2	TRBJ2-3	CASSEIAGISTDTQYF	TGTGCCAGCAGTGAAATAGCGGGGATTAGCACAGATACGCAGTATTTT
15	TRBD1	few	TRBV4-1	TRBJ2-7	CASSQEGQGVGEQYF	TGCGCCAGCAGCCAAGAGGGACAGGGGGTGGGTGAGCAGTACTTC
15	NA	NA	TRBV5-1	TRBJ1-2	CASSLVESGSPGYTF	TGCGCCAGCAGCTTGGTCGAATCGGGGTCCCCTGGCTACACCTTC
15	TRBD2	NA	TRBV6-5	TRBJ2-3	CANSYVSGGTDTQYF	TGTGCCAACAGTTACGTCAGCGGGGGCACAGATACGCAGTATTTT
16	NA	NA	TRBV7-8	TRBJ2-1	CASSLGRGSSYNEQFF	TGTGCCAGCAGCCTAGGGCGGGGAAGCTCCTACAATGAGCAGTTCTTC
12	NA	NA	TRBV9	TRBJ1-2	CASARGPYGYTF	TGTGCCAGCGCTAGGGGTCCCTATGGCTACACCTTC
13	NA	NA	TRBV29-1	TRBJ1-2	CSDSPSGYYGYTF	TGCAGCGATAGCCCCTCAGGGTACTATGGCTACACCTTC
12	NA	NA	TRBV13	TRBJ1-2	CASQRSNYGYTF	TGTGCCAGTCAACGGTCTAACTATGGCTACACCTTC
13	TRBD1	few	TRBV6-1	TRBJ1-1	CASSKQGDTEAFF	TGTGCCAGCAGTAAACAGGGGGACACTGAAGCTTTCTTT
19	NA	NA	TRBV12-5	TRBJ1-5	CASGLVPDGGVMSNQPQHF	TGTGCTAGTGGTTTGGTACCGGACGGAGGGGTAATGAGCAATCAGCCCCAGCATTTT
11	NA	NA	TRBV30	TRBJ1-2	CAWSAMGGYTF	TGTGCCTGGAGTGCTATGGGCGGCTACACCTTC